These 23 T cell receptor beta chains came from one sample sequenced in a study of OX40 agonist ivuxolimab in advanced cancers. The method behind the library was the immunoSEQ multiplex PCR assay. TCRdb obtained this table from immuneACCESS and retained in-frame rearrangements with V and J assigned. These tables miss some clones; where compared with another copy, unresolved V genes account for less than half of the shortfall, and the remainder is unexplained. This sample has about 72,000 clones in its table, and about 88% of those were observed once. The top ten clones comprise roughly 11% of the sample. Sample: CD4+ or CD8+ T cells sorted from blood, taken in a trial of the OX40 agonist ivuxolimab. The source of these receptors is an adult with an advanced solid tumor such as melanoma, head and neck, liver or kidney cancer.

V is TRBV2 and J is TRBJ2-5, with D maybe TRBD1 (6 bases). The CDR3 contains 14 residues. Trimming shortened V by 8 bases and J by 2 bases, and 15 bases separated the two germline ends. Germline V CDR1 and CDR2: SNHLY, FYNNEI. CDR3 protein: CASGLGQGQETQYF. The CDR3 DNA is TGTGCCAGCGGGTTGGGGCAGGGGCAAGAGACCCAGTACTTC.

The V call is TRBV6-1, the J call TRBJ2-2, with TRBD2 matching 7 bases. The CDR3 loop spans 14 amino acids. Germline CDR1 reads MNHNS; CDR2 reads SASEGT. V trimming: 10 bases; J trimming: 1 base; junction bases outside the gene matches: 6. The DNA of the CDR3 is TGTGCCACTCAGCGGGACCTGAACACCGGGGAGCTGTTTTTT. Translated: CATQRDLNTGELFF.

This chain uses TRBV28 with TRBJ1-5, with D uncertain. V was trimmed by 5 bases and J by 3 bases, leaving 11 bases between them. CDR1 is MDHEN and CDR2 is SYDVKM in the germline V gene. The CDR3 runs to 14 residues. As DNA, the CDR3 is TGTGCCAGCAGTCCGCAGTATCCCAATCAGCCCCAGCATTTT. This encodes CASSPQYPNQPQHF.

In this sample, this clone turned up once. The rearrangement joins TRBV7-2 to TRBJ2-7, with a weak D call TRBD1 (6 bases). Germline lookup yields CDR1 SGHTA and CDR2 FQGNSA. Trimming took 8 bases from V and 0 from J, leaving 11 bases between them. The CDR3 covers 13 residues. The CDR3 reads CASLGQPSYEQYF. Written as DNA, the CDR3 is TGTGCCAGCCTTGGACAGCCCTCCTACGAGCAGTACTTC.

As concerns this clone: Sequence at one end of the junction differs from germline and may be a read error. The chain uses TRBV15 and TRBJ2-7, with 13 bases lining up with TRBD2. Germline assignment: CDR1 LNHNV and CDR2 YYDKDF (reference sequence). The CDR3 covers 19 residues. CDR3 nucleotide sequence: TGTGCCGCCAGCAGGGGGACAGCGACTAGCGGGAGGAGCTCCTACGAGCAGTACTTC. It translates to CAASRGTATSGRSSYEQYF.

This sequence joins TRBV6-6 and TRBJ2-3; 7 nucleotides align to TRBD2. CDR1 is MNHNY, CDR2 SVGAGI, per germline (reference sequence). This CDR3 spans 14 amino acids. Losses at the gene ends were 6 bases for V and 2 bases for J; bases not matched to a gene: 5. The CDR3 DNA is TGTGCCAGCAGCCCTGGGAGGGCCACAGATACGCAGTATTTT. Amino acid sequence: CASSPGRATDTQYF.

V gene TRBV15 combines with J gene TRBJ2-2; D not resolved. This CDR3 is 15 amino acids long. Per germline, CDR1 LNHNV and CDR2 YYDKDF (reference sequence). Deletions cut 3 bases from V and 4 bases from J, with 12 bases between. CDR3 region: CATSSRGLGTGELFF. The CDR3 bases are TGTGCCACCAGCAGTCGTGGGCTCGGCACCGGGGAGCTGTTTTTT.

This chain connects TRBV6-1 to TRBJ2-7; maybe TRBD1 (6 bases). CDR3 size: 14 residues. The germline V gene has CDR1 MNHNS and CDR2 SASEGT. V lost 5 bases and J lost 3, with 14 bases in between. CDR3 residues: CASSLQGWDYEQYF. DNA for the CDR3: TGTGCCAGCAGTCTTCAGGGGTGGGACTACGAGCAGTACTTC.

The chain recombines TRBV28 with TRBJ2-3, with D perhaps TRBD1 (6 bases). Germline V gives CDR1 MDHEN, CDR2 SYDVKM. This CDR3 is 11 amino acids long. V shed 5 bases and J shed 7 bases, with 7 bases lying between them. CDR3 nucleotide sequence: TGTGCCAGCAGTGACAGGAATACGCAGTATTTT. Protein product: CASSDRNTQYF.

This chain links TRBV18 with TRBJ1-5; 10 nucleotides align to TRBD1. With 0 bases clipped from V and 4 bases from J, the junction kept 6 bases outside the gene matches. This CDR3 contains 17 residues. From germline, CDR1 is KGHSH and CDR2 LQKENI. The CDR3 is CASSPPGQGGKNQPQHF. CDR3 in DNA: TGTGCCAGCTCACCACCTGGACAGGGGGGGAAAAATCAGCCCCAGCATTTT.

The genes are TRBV5-5 and TRBJ2-5; no clear D. The CDR3 runs to 11 residues. Germline V lookup: CDR1 SGHKS, CDR2 YYEKEE (reference sequence). V was shortened by 2 bases and J by 4 bases, with 3 bases between the two germline ends. The CDR3 region is CASSFLETQYF. The CDR3 DNA sequence: TGTGCCAGCAGCTTTCTAGAGACCCAGTACTTC.

CDR3 DNA sequence: TGCGCCAGCAGTGAGGTGGGGACAGATACGCAGTATTTT. This encodes CASSEVGTDTQYF. J is TRBJ2-3 and V is TRBV10-1, with D hard to call. The CDR3 totals 13 residues. The germline V and J ends were trimmed by 2 bases and 3 bases, with 6 bases remaining between them. CDR1 is WNHNN, CDR2 SYGVQD, per germline (reference sequence).

This chain uses TRBV6-6 with TRBJ2-5, with 10 bases that match TRBD2. J gave up 6 bases and V 6 bases, and 13 bases lay outside the gene matches. The length of the CDR3 is 16 residues. Germline V gene data show CDR1 as MNHNY and CDR2 as SVGAGI (reference sequence). DNA for the CDR3: TGTGCCAGCAGACAGCGGGAGGGCCCTAGTATAAAGACCCAGTACTTC. It yields the protein CASRQREGPSIKTQYF.

The chain is built from TRBV10-2 and TRBJ2-1, with TRBD2 matching over 7 bases. Looked up from germline, CDR1 is WSHSY and CDR2 is SAAADI. V was pared by 3 bases and J by 9 bases, with 2 bases of the junction left unmatched. This CDR3 has 12 residues. CDR3: CASSDPGGEQFF. DNA of the CDR3: TGCGCCAGCAGTGACCCGGGAGGTGAGCAGTTCTTC.

The rearrangement links TRBV5-1 to TRBJ1-2; D gene unclear. V was cut by 6 bases and J by 5 bases, with 14 bases left in between. Germline V gene lookup returns CDR1 SGHRS and CDR2 YFSETQ. The CDR3 consists of 13 residues. The CDR3 DNA reads TGCGCCAGCAACAGAGGGTTTGAGTATGGCTACACCTTC. It is translated as CASNRGFEYGYTF.

The chain is built from TRBV5-1 and TRBJ1-3; no clear D. This CDR3 is 13 amino acids long. Germline lookup yields CDR1 SGHRS and CDR2 YFSETQ. Trimming took off 0 bases at V and 2 bases at J, with 3 bases between the two ends. This chain's CDR3 is CASSLDPGNTIYF. The CDR3 DNA reads TGCGCCAGCAGCTTGGATCCTGGAAACACCATATATTTT.

Remarks on this clone: One end of the junction is discordant with germline, which a read error may explain. Other nucleotide sequences in the sample specify the same CDR3. The J gene is TRBJ2-1, the V gene TRBV5-1; unclear D gene. The CDR3 totals 12 residues. CDR1 and CDR2 from the germline V gene are SGHRS and YFSETQ. The CDR3 bases are TGTGCCAGCAGCTTGTGGAAGGATGAGCAGTTCTTC. Protein product: CASSLWKDEQFF.

V gene TRBV5-6 combines with J gene TRBJ2-4; tentative D call: TRBD2 (6 bases). V was pared by 4 bases and J by 8 bases, with 19 bases between. The CDR3 length is 15 residues. Looked up from germline, CDR1 is SGHDT and CDR2 is YYEEEE. The CDR3 spells CASSLGQGGGYIQYF. CDR3 DNA: TGTGCCAGCAGCCTAGGACAAGGAGGAGGGTACATTCAGTACTTC.

This chain connects TRBV2 to TRBJ1-2, with D possibly TRBD1 on 6 matching bases. V was shortened by 2 bases and J by 5 bases, with 15 bases between the two germline ends. Germline CDR1 is SNHLY and CDR2 is FYNNEI. The CDR3 has 15 residues. The DNA for the CDR3 is TGTGCCAGCAGTGAACGGGACAAAAGGAAATATGGCTACACCTTC. This codes for CASSERDKRKYGYTF.

This sequence joins TRBV5-1 and TRBJ2-2; 7 positions match TRBD1. V was clipped by 0 bases and J by 0 bases; unmatched bases: 5. There are 17 residues in the CDR3. Germline values: CDR1 SGHRS, CDR2 YFSETQ. This CDR3 is CASSLDGQASNTGELFF. CDR3 coding DNA: TGCGCCAGCAGCTTGGATGGACAGGCTTCGAACACCGGGGAGCTGTTTTTT.

The gene calls are TRBV9 and TRBJ1-1; D gene uncertain. Germline assignment: CDR1 SGDLS and CDR2 YYNGEE. Trimming took off 4 bases at V and 3 bases at J, with 16 bases between the two ends. CDR3 size: 15 residues. The CDR3 here is CASSLTLSFDTEAFF. The DNA for the CDR3 is TGTGCCAGCAGCTTAACGCTAAGCTTTGACACTGAAGCTTTCTTT.

In nucleotides, the CDR3 is TGCAGCGTTGAAGGAGGGACAGATACGCAGTATTTT. Translating gives CSVEGGTDTQYF. This chain joins TRBV29-1 and TRBJ2-3; tentatively, D is TRBD2 (5 bases). Per germline, CDR1 SQVTM and CDR2 ANQGSEA. V was pared by 1 base and J by 3 bases, with 5 bases between. The CDR3 totals 12 residues.

The V gene is TRBV19, the J gene TRBJ1-2; D might be TRBD1 (6 bases). This CDR3 is built from 14 residues. Trimming took 2 bases from V and 4 from J, leaving 11 bases between them. In germline, CDR1 is LNHDA, CDR2 SQIVND (reference sequence). In DNA form, the CDR3 reads TGTGCCAGTAGTATATTTGTGACAGGCTATGGCTACACCTTC. Amino acids: CASSIFVTGYGYTF.